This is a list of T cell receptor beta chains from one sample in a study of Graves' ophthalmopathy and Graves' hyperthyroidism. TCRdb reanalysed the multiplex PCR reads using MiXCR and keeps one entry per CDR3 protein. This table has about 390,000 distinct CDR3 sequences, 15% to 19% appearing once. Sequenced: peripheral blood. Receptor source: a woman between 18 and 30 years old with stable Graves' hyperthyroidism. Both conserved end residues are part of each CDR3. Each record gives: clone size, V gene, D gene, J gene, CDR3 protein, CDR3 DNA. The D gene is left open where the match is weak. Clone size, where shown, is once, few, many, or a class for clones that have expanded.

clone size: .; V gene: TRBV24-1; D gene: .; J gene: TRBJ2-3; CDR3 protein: CATAEHYRGTDTQYF; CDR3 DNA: TGTGCCACCGCGGAGCACTACAGGGGCACAGATACGCAGTATTTT
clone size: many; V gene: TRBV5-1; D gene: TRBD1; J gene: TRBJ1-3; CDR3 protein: CASSSTDRGPSGNTIYF; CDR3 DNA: TGCGCCAGCAGCTCGACGGACAGGGGGCCATCTGGAAACACCATATATTTT
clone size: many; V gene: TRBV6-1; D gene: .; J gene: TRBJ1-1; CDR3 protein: CASVGSNTEAFF; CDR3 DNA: TGTGCCAGCGTCGGCTCGAACACTGAAGCTTTCTTT
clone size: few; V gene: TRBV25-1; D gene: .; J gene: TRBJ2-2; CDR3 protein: CASSDFPGELFF; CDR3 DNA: TGTGCCAGCAGTGATTTTCCCGGGGAGCTGTTTTTT
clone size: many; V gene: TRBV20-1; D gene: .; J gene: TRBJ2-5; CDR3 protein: CSARPTTLGETQYF; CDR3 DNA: TGCAGTGCTAGACCCACCACACTTGGGGAGACCCAGTACTTC
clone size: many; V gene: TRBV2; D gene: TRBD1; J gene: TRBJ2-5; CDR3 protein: CASKRDSQETQYF; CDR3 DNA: TGTGCCAGCAAGAGGGACAGCCAAGAGACCCAGTACTTC
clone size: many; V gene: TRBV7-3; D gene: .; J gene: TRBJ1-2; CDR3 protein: CASSLSGGPMGGYTF; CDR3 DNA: TGTGCCAGCAGCTTATCTGGGGGCCCTATGGGTGGCTACACCTTC
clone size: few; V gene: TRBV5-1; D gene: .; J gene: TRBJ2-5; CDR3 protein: CASSSGRAVQETQYF; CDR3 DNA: TGCGCCAGCAGCTCCGGGAGAGCGGTGCAAGAGACCCAGTACTTC
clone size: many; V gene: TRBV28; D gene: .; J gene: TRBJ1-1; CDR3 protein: CASSYDPRTPYTEAFF; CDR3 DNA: TGTGCCAGCAGTTACGACCCTAGGACACCTTACACTGAAGCTTTCTTT
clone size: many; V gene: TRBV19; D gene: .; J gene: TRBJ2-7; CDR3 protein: CASSSPRQPYEQYF; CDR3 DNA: TGTGCCAGTAGTTCCCCCCGGCAGCCATACGAGCAGTACTTC
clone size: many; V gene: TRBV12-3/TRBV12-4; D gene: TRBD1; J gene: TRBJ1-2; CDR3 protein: CASSTGAGYTF; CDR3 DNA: TGTGCCAGCTCGACAGGGGCTGGCTACACCTTC
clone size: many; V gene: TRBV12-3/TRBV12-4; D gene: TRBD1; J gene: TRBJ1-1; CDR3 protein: CASSSTGGGGAFF; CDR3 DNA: TGTGCCAGCAGCTCCACAGGGGGCGGAGGGGCTTTCTTT
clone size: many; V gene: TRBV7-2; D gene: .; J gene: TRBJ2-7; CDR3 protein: CASSLGVPRTPYEQYF; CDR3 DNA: TGTGCCAGCAGCTTAGGGGTTCCCCGGACTCCCTACGAGCAGTACTTC
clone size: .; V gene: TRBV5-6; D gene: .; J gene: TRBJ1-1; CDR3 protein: CASSSDSGRTEAFF; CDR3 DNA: TGTGCCAGCAGCTCCGACAGTGGACGGACTGAAGCTTTCTTT
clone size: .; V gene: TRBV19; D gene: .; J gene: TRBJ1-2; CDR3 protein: CASKNGPNYGYTF; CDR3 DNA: TGTGCCAGTAAAAACGGGCCCAACTATGGCTACACCTTC
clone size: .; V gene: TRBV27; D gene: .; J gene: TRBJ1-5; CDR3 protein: CASSAPGAGRPQHF; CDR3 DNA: TGTGCCAGCAGTGCCCCCGGGGCCGGGAGGCCCCAGCATTTT
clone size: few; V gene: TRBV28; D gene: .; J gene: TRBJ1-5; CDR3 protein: CASSLEGVGNQPQHF; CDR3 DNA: TGTGCCAGCAGTTTGGAGGGGGTCGGCAATCAGCCCCAGCATTTT
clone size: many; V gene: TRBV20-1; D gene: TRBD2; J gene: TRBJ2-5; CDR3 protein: CSALGLAGETQYF; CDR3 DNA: TGCAGTGCCCTGGGACTAGCAGGGGAGACCCAGTACTTC
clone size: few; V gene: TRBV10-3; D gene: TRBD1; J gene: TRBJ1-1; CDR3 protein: CAISAGQGPMNTEAFF; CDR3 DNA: TGTGCCATCAGTGCGGGACAGGGGCCCATGAACACTGAAGCTTTCTTT
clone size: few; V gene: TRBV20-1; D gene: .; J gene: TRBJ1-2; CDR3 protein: CSAGDLGISNGYTF; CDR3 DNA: TGCAGTGCTGGAGATCTTGGCATATCTAATGGCTACACCTTC
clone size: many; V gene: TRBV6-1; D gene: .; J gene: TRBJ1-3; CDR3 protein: CASTSSSGNTIYF; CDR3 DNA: TGTGCCAGCACCTCGAGCTCTGGAAACACCATATATTTT
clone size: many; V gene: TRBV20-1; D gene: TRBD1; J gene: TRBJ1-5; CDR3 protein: CSAALGTGRNQPQHF; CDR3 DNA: TGCAGTGCGGCCTTAGGGACAGGACGCAATCAGCCCCAGCATTTT
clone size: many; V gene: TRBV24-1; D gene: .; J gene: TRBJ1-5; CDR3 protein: CATQGGLNQPQHF; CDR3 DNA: TGTGCCACCCAGGGCGGTCTCAATCAGCCCCAGCATTTT
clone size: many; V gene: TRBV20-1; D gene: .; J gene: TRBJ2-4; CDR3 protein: CSARDKGGAGPKNIQYF; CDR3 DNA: TGCAGTGCTAGAGATAAGGGCGGGGCCGGGCCCAAAAACATTCAGTACTTC
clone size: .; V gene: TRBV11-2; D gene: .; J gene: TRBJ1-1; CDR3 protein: CASSFGGSGAFF; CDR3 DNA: TGTGCCAGCAGCTTCGGGGGTTCAGGAGCTTTCTTT
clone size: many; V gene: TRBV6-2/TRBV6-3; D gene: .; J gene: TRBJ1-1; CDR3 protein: CASSYGWTEAFF; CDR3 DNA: TGTGCCAGCAGTTACGGATGGACTGAAGCTTTCTTT
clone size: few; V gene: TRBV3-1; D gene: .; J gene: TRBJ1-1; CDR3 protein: CASSQNTWQIHTEAFF; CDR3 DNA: TGTGCCAGCAGCCAAAATACTTGGCAGATCCACACTGAAGCTTTCTTT
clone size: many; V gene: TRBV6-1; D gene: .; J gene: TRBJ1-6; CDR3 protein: CASSPAAGANNSPLHF; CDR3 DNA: TGTGCCAGCAGCCCTGCGGCGGGGGCCAATAATTCACCCCTCCACTTT
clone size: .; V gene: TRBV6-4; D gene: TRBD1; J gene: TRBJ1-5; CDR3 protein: CASSDRGTVGDQPQHF; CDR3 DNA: TGTGCCAGCAGTGACCGAGGGACAGTGGGAGATCAGCCCCAGCATTTT
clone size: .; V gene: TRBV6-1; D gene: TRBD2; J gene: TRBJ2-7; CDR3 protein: CASRWTSGGQYF; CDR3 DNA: TGTGCCAGCAGGTGGACTAGCGGCGGACAGTACTTC
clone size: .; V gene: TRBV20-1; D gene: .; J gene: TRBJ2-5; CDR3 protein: CSARGRDNQETQYF; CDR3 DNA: TGCAGTGCTAGAGGCCGGGACAACCAAGAGACCCAGTACTTC
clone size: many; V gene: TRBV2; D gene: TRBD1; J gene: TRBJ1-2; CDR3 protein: CASSEAQGAALANYGYTF; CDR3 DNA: TGTGCCAGCAGTGAAGCCCAGGGGGCCGCCTTAGCTAACTATGGCTACACCTTC
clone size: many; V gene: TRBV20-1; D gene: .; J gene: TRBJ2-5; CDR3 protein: CSARGDQETQYF; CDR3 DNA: TGCAGTGCTAGAGGGGACCAAGAGACCCAGTACTTC
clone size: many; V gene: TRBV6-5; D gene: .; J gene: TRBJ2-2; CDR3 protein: CASSYRGRELFF; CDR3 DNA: TGTGCCAGCAGTTACAGGGGCCGGGAGCTGTTTTTT
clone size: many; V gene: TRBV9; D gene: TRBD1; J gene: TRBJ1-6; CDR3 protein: CASSVGQGAFSPLHF; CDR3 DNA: TGTGCCAGCAGCGTAGGGCAGGGGGCTTTCTCACCCCTCCACTTT
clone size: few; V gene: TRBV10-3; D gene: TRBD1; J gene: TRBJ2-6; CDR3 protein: CAISDFLIGQGEAGANVLTF; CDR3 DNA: TGTGCCATCTCCGACTTCTTAATAGGACAGGGGGAAGCTGGGGCCAACGTCCTGACTTTC
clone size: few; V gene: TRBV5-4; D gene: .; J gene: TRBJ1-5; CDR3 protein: CASSSYPGMVGNQPQHF; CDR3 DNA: TGTGCCAGCAGCTCGTACCCAGGGATGGTCGGCAATCAGCCCCAGCATTTT
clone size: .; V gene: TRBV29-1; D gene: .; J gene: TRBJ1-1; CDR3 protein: CSVLPTTVNTEAFF; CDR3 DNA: TGCAGCGTTCTTCCCACGACGGTGAACACTGAAGCTTTCTTT
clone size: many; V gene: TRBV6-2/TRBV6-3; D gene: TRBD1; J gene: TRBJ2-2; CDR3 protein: CASRLLRTGLTGELFF; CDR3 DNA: TGTGCCAGCAGACTACTCAGGACAGGACTCACCGGGGAGCTGTTTTTT
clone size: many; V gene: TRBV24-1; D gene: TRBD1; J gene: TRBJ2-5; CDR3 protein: CATSDFRRTGNEETQYF; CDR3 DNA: TGTGCCACCAGTGATTTTAGGCGGACAGGGAACGAAGAGACCCAGTACTTC
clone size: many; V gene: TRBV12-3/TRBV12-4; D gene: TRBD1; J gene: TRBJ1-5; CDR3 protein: CASSLAQGHQPQHF; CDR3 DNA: TGTGCCAGCAGTTTGGCACAGGGGCATCAGCCCCAGCATTTT